Listed here are 3 T cell receptor beta chains from one sample, sequenced in a study of blood T cell repertoires in COVID-19. The method was immunoSEQ multiplex PCR; TCRdb's version includes in-frame clones alone and lacks a portion of them. This sample yields around 180,000 clones, of which more than 85% are seen a single time; 2.9% belongs to the top ten. The specimen sequenced was peripheral blood. These TCRs come from a woman in her twenties or thirties with active or convalescent COVID-19.

This clone was detected once. This sequence joins TRBV25-1 and TRBJ1-1, with D unclear. Germline assignment: CDR1 MGHDK and CDR2 SYGVNS. The CDR3 sequence is 14 residues long. The germline V and J ends were trimmed by 4 bases and 6 bases, with 15 bases remaining between them. This CDR3 is CASSALRESPEAFF. The DNA of the CDR3 is TGTGCCAGCAGTGCGCTTCGGGAGTCCCCTGAAGCTTTCTTT.

The chain joins TRBV7-2 to TRBJ1-1; 10 positions agree with TRBD1. CDR1 is SGHTA and CDR2 is FQGNSA in the germline V gene. CDR3 length equals 15 residues. The junction had 10 bases not matched to a gene; V was cut back by 5 bases and J by 7 bases. CDR3 DNA sequence: TGTGCCAGCAGCACGGTGGGGACAGGGGAAGGTGAAGCTTTCTTT. This sequence encodes CASSTVGTGEGEAFF. Drawing the rest from reference TRBV7-2 and TRBJ1-1, the complete variable domain is GAGVSQSPSNKVTEKGKDVELRCDPISGHTALYWYRQSLGQGLEFLIYFQGNSAPDKSGLPSDRFSAERTGGSVSTLTIQRTQQEDSAVYLCASSTVGTGEGEAFFGQGTRLTVV.

The chain couples TRBV28 to TRBJ2-7; 7 nucleotides agree with TRBD2. V trimming: 10 bases; J trimming: 0 bases; junction bases outside the gene matches: 6. Germline values: CDR1 MDHEN, CDR2 SYDVKM. The CDR3 spans 13 residues. The CDR3 bases are TGTGCCACCTCCACTAGCGTCTCCTACGAGCAGTACTTC. Translation gives CATSTSVSYEQYF.